This T cell receptor beta chain was found in a study of shared clonotypes between healthy human individuals. Study at large: Donors were a couple of women and a few men aged 18 to 49.

Original processing methods: Without quality scores, immunoSEQ junctional reads could not be filtered like full-length reads. Libraries were prepared by immunoSEQ multiplex PCR; TCRdb keeps only in-frame clonotypes and omits some of them. Clone size and the V and J calls come from that table; the DNA yielded D and trimming. The sample has over a million clones, 98% seen once. V dropped 3 bases and J dropped 7 bases, with 8 bases sitting between them. Germline V gives CDR1 SQVTM, CDR2 ANQGSEA. The CDR3 is made up of 11 amino acids. About this clone: Antigen unknown.

Whole-study results and caveats: Naive subsets usually exceeded memory subsets in estimated richness.

V is TRBV29-1 and J is TRBJ2-3; D call uncertain. The source material was naive CD4+ T cells sorted from blood. Subset here: CD45RA+ positively selected. The sequence was collected from a man under 40 in good health. Written as DNA, the CDR3 is TGCAGCGTTGATACAGCGAATACGCAGTATTTT. This translates into CSVDTANTQYF.